Below are 14 T cell receptor beta chains sequenced from a single sample in a study of T cell responses to AZD1222 COVID-19 vaccine. Clones were sequenced by immunoSEQ multiplex PCR, and TCRdb holds only the in-frame ones, with some missing. The sample lists some 140,000 clones, 84% occurring once. Here the sequenced sample was peripheral blood, taken on day 0 of AZD1222 vaccination. Receptors originate from an adult in good health.

This chain links TRBV3-1 (or the pseudogene TRBV3-2) with TRBJ2-1, with TRBD2 matching over 7 bases. The germline V gene encodes CDR1 LGHDT and CDR2 YNNKEL (reference sequence). The CDR3 runs to 15 residues. Trimming at V came to 1 base and at J to 2 bases, leaving 2 bases not matched to a gene. The CDR3 DNA is TGTGCCAGCAGCCAAGCCGGGAGGACCTACAATGAGCAGTTCTTC. It encodes CASSQAGRTYNEQFF.

The gene calls are TRBV9 and TRBJ2-2, with D possibly matching TRBD1 (7 bases). This CDR3 is built from 14 residues. Germline CDR1 SGDLS, CDR2 YYNGEE. Between the trimmed V and J ends, which lost 7 bases and 6 bases, there was a span of 16 bases. The CDR3 loop is CASAGQPSSGELFF. The CDR3 DNA reads TGTGCCAGCGCGGGACAGCCCTCATCCGGGGAGCTGTTTTTT.

The V call is TRBV7-9, the J call TRBJ1-2; D unclear. Germline assignment: CDR1 SEHNR and CDR2 FQNEAQ (reference sequence). V was pared by 0 bases and J by 7 bases, with 9 bases between. This CDR3 comprises 13 residues. CDR3 amino acids: CASSLAGGFGYTF. CDR3 DNA: TGTGCCAGCAGCTTAGCTGGAGGGTTTGGCTACACCTTC.

This chain links TRBV7-9 with TRBJ1-1; 7 bases are shared with TRBD1. V shed 4 bases and J 2 bases; nucleotides not matched to a gene: 4. Germline V gene lookup returns CDR1 SEHNR and CDR2 FQNEAQ (reference sequence). This CDR3 is 14 amino acids long. The CDR3 DNA reads TGTGCCAGCAGCTCCGGGACAGATAACACTGAAGCTTTCTTT. Translation gives CASSSGTDNTEAFF.

The V gene is TRBV28, the J gene TRBJ2-5, with D tentatively TRBD1 (6 bases). From germline, CDR1 is MDHEN and CDR2 SYDVKM. V was cut by 4 bases and J by 4 bases, with 13 bases left in between. The CDR3 runs to 14 residues. The CDR3 here is CASSYHRVRETQYF. CDR3 in DNA: TGTGCCAGCAGTTACCACAGGGTTAGAGAGACCCAGTACTTC.

The rearrangement uses TRBV2 and TRBJ2-4, with 8 nucleotides matching TRBD1. CDR3 length: 16 residues. V was pared by 8 bases and J by 4 bases, with 13 bases of the junction left unmatched. The germline V gene has CDR1 SNHLY and CDR2 FYNNEI. In DNA form, the CDR3 reads TGTGCCAGCGGGGACAGGTTAAGGGCGAGTAAAAACATTCAGTACTTC. It yields the protein CASGDRLRASKNIQYF.

The CDR3 reads CASSEDPYKNIQYF. CDR3 coding DNA: TGTGCCAGCAGTGAAGATCCCTACAAAAACATTCAGTACTTC. V usage is TRBV6-1 and J usage is TRBJ2-4; D unresolved. Germline V gives CDR1 MNHNS, CDR2 SASEGT. Trimming stripped 1 base from V and 3 bases from J, with 7 bases between. This CDR3 comprises 14 residues.

V and J are TRBV7-3 and TRBJ1-1; no clear D. Looked up from germline, CDR1 is SGHTA and CDR2 is FQGTGA. The CDR3 is 13 residues long. Trimming took off 5 bases at V and 1 base at J, with 8 bases between the two ends. For the CDR3, the DNA is TGTGCCAGCAGCCTCGGGTCGAACACTGAAGCTTTCTTT. It codes for CASSLGSNTEAFF.

V is TRBV27 and J is TRBJ1-5; 9 bases line up with TRBD1. The trim removed 7 bases at V and 3 bases at J, leaving 7 bases unmatched. The CDR3 totals 15 residues. The germline CDR1 and CDR2 sequences are MNHEY and SMNVEV (reference sequence). The CDR3 spells CASNAGTGTNQPQHF. CDR3 coding DNA: TGTGCCAGCAACGCCGGGACAGGGACCAATCAGCCCCAGCATTTT.

The gene calls are TRBV12-3 or TRBV12-4 and TRBJ1-3, with D hard to call. There are 11 residues in the CDR3. V lost 3 bases and J 7 bases, leaving 4 bases between the germline ends. CDR3 loop: CASSLANTIYF. CDR3 bases: TGTGCCAGCAGTTTGGCGAACACCATATATTTT.

This rearrangement joins TRBV19 to TRBJ2-7, with a weak D call TRBD2 (5 bases). Germline CDR1 and CDR2: LNHDA and SQIVND (reference sequence). The V end was cut by 5 bases, the J end by 4 bases, with 15 bases between. CDR3 length equals 14 residues. The CDR3 DNA reads as TGTGCCAGTAGTCCCCGGTGGACTTTTTACGAGCAGTACTTC. This codes for CASSPRWTFYEQYF.

This sequence joins TRBV12-3 or TRBV12-4 and TRBJ1-2, with 10 nucleotides matching TRBD1. CDR3 length equals 13 residues. V lost 5 bases to trimming and J lost 8 bases; unmatched junction nucleotides: 5. CDR3 amino acids: CASSRQGAGGYTF. In DNA, the CDR3 is TGTGCCAGCAGTCGACAGGGGGCCGGCGGCTACACCTTC.

The chain links TRBV7-9 to TRBJ2-2; perhaps TRBD1 as D (5 bases). The CDR3 has 15 amino acids. CDR1 is SEHNR and CDR2 is FQNEAQ in the germline V gene (reference sequence). V gave up 7 bases and J gave up 0 bases, with 12 bases separating them. This CDR3 reads CASISRESNTGELFF. DNA of the CDR3: TGTGCCAGCATATCCAGGGAATCGAACACCGGGGAGCTGTTTTTT.

The chain combines TRBV5-6 with TRBJ1-1, with D unresolved. The CDR3 totals 15 residues. Germline-derived CDR1 and CDR2 are SGHDT and YYEEEE. V was pared by 7 bases and J by 1 base, with 17 bases between. The CDR3 DNA is TGTGCCAGCCATGGGGATGAGCGACAGAACACTGAAGCTTTCTTT. It codes for CASHGDERQNTEAFF.